Below are 16 T cell receptor beta chains sequenced from a single sample in a study of T cells in localized non-small cell lung cancer. The assay was immunoSEQ multiplex PCR, and TCRdb's table has in-frame clones only and misses some. This sample has 130,000 or so clones, with about 90% found just once. Sequences were derived from peripheral blood, sampled before any cancer treatment. The receptors shown here come from a female donor of 60 years or more with stage I lung adenocarcinoma.

This clone has only a few counts. V gene TRBV7-8 combines with J gene TRBJ2-7, with 9 bases aligning to TRBD2. The CDR3 is 18 amino acids. V gave up 4 bases and J gave up 1 base; unmatched junction bases: 14. Germline assignment: CDR1 SGHVS and CDR2 FQNEAQ. DNA of the CDR3: TGTGCCAGCAGCTCCGGCTTGGGTAGCGGGAGACAGTCCTACGAGCAGTACTTC. Protein: CASSSGLGSGRQSYEQYF. Variable domain in full (rest from reference TRBV7-8 and TRBJ2-7): GAGVSQSPRYKVAKRGQDVALRCDPISGHVSLFWYQQALGQGPEFLTYFQNEAQLDKSGLPSDRFFAERPEGSVSTLKIQRTQQEDSAVYLCASSSGLGSGRQSYEQYFGPGTRLTVT.

The rearrangement joins TRBV6-1 to TRBJ1-1; 7 nucleotides align to TRBD1. Trimming removed 10 bases from V and 0 bases from J; junction bases left unmatched: 8. This CDR3 has 14 amino acids. Germline V gene data show CDR1 as MNHNS and CDR2 as SASEGT. As DNA, the CDR3 is TGTGCCATCGGGACAGAGATTATGAACACTGAAGCTTTCTTT. Translation gives CAIGTEIMNTEAFF.

The chain links TRBV5-6 to TRBJ2-7, with no clear D. Germline V lookup: CDR1 SGHDT, CDR2 YYEEEE. CDR3 length equals 11 residues. Trimming took 2 bases from V and 5 from J, leaving 5 bases between them. CDR3 bases: TGTGCCAGCAGCTTTAACCACGAGCAGTACTTC. Translating it yields CASSFNHEQYF.

This sequence joins TRBV30 and TRBJ2-1; D perhaps matches TRBD2 (6 bases). CDR1 and CDR2 (germline): GTSNPN, SVGIG (reference sequence). This CDR3 has 14 residues. Trimming took 2 bases from V and 4 from J, leaving 12 bases between them. The CDR3 nucleotides are TGTGCCTGGAGTTGGTGGGGAGGATACAATGAGCAGTTCTTC. It codes for CAWSWWGGYNEQFF. Supplemented by reference TRBV30 and TRBJ2-1, the full variable domain reads SQTIHQWPATLVQPVGSPLSLECTVEGTSNPNLYWYRQAAGRGLQLLFYSVGIGQISSEVPQNLSASRPQDRQFILSSKKLLLSDSGFYLCAWSWWGGYNEQFFGPGTRLTVL.

CDR3 in amino acids: CSVDTEAFF. Written as DNA, the CDR3 is TGCAGCGTTGACACTGAAGCTTTCTTT. The V call is TRBV29-1, the J call TRBJ1-1; D is undetermined. Germline CDR1 SQVTM, CDR2 ANQGSEA. The CDR3 is 9 residues long. V gave up 3 bases and J gave up 4 bases, with 0 bases separating them.

V is TRBV27 and J is TRBJ2-1; 9 bases agree with TRBD2. The germline V gene has CDR1 MNHEY and CDR2 SMNVEV (reference sequence). The V gene end was trimmed by 0 bases and the J gene end by 4 bases; junction bases not matched to a gene: 4. CDR3 length equals 16 residues. CDR3 nucleotides: TGTGCCAGCAGTTTATCTAGCGGGAGATTGTACAATGAGCAGTTCTTC. This sequence encodes CASSLSSGRLYNEQFF.

The V call is TRBV28, the J call TRBJ1-1; D uncertain. This CDR3 is 12 amino acids long. Germline V lookup: CDR1 MDHEN, CDR2 SYDVKM. Deletions cut 2 bases from V and 4 bases from J, with 5 bases between. CDR3 DNA sequence: TGTGCCAGCAGTTTACGAGGCACTGAAGCTTTCTTT. Residues: CASSLRGTEAFF.

The chain couples TRBV7-2 to TRBJ2-3; weak D call: TRBD1 (5 bases). The CDR3 length is 13 residues. Germline V gene sequence: CDR1 SGHTA, CDR2 FQGNSA. V lost 4 bases, J lost 4 bases, and 9 bases lay in between. The CDR3 DNA reads TGTGCCAGCAGCTACCAGGGCGCAGATACGCAGTATTTT. Its protein product is CASSYQGADTQYF.

The V gene is TRBV11-3, the J gene TRBJ2-6; D possibly corresponds to TRBD1 (6 bases). Between the trimmed V and J ends, which lost 5 bases and 12 bases, there was a span of 11 bases. The length of the CDR3 is 12 residues. The V gene's germline CDR1 is SGHNT and CDR2 YENEEA. The CDR3: CASSIRGGVLTF. The CDR3 DNA is TGTGCCAGCAGCATCCGAGGGGGCGTCCTGACTTTC.

V is TRBV7-2 and J is TRBJ2-5; 7 bases agree with TRBD1. This CDR3 has 15 residues. Per the germline V gene, CDR1 is SGHTA and CDR2 is FQGNSA. V lost 5 bases and J lost 5; bases outside the gene matches: 11. The CDR3 loop reads CASSLPTGMQETQYF. CDR3 sequence (DNA): TGTGCCAGCAGCCTCCCGACAGGGATGCAGGAGACCCAGTACTTC.

The gene calls are TRBV7-9 and TRBJ2-3; D is undetermined. The CDR3 has 15 amino acids. The germline V gene has CDR1 SEHNR and CDR2 FQNEAQ (reference sequence). Trimming shortened V by 5 bases and J by 6 bases, and 18 bases separated the two germline ends. CDR3 in amino acids: CASSRVVSSGDTQYF. CDR3 sequence (DNA): TGTGCCAGCAGCAGGGTGGTTAGCAGTGGCGATACGCAGTATTTT.

The V gene is TRBV7-9, the J gene TRBJ2-7, with D unclear. Trimming left V 5 bases short and J 5 bases short, with 10 bases between. The CDR3 is 12 amino acids. Germline assignment: CDR1 SEHNR and CDR2 FQNEAQ (reference sequence). The CDR3 region has the DNA TGTGCCAGCAGCCCTCATGGGGACGAGCAGTACTTC. It encodes CASSPHGDEQYF.

This clone was detected once. This chain links TRBV29-1 with TRBJ2-4; D call uncertain. There are 12 residues in the CDR3. Looked up from germline, CDR1 is SQVTM and CDR2 is ANQGSEA. V lost 6 bases and J 8 bases, leaving 14 bases between the germline ends. The CDR3 sequence: CSVHPVLDIQYF. The CDR3 region has the DNA TGCAGCGTCCACCCCGTCCTAGACATTCAGTACTTC.

The rearrangement links TRBV18 to TRBJ2-7; possible D gene TRBD1, 7 bases. CDR1 KGHSH and CDR2 LQKENI come from the germline V gene. V shed 5 bases and J shed 3 bases, with 11 bases lying between them. This CDR3 has 13 amino acids. CDR3: CASSAGQYYEQYF. The DNA for the CDR3 is TGTGCCAGCTCAGCGGGACAGTACTACGAGCAGTACTTC. Drawing the rest from reference TRBV18 and TRBJ2-7, the complete variable domain is NAGVMQNPRHLVRRRGQEARLRCSPMKGHSHVYWYRQLPEEGLKFMVYLQKENIIDESGMPKERFSAEFPKEGPSILRIQQVVRGDSAAYFCASSAGQYYEQYFGPGTRLTVT.

The chain links TRBV7-6 to TRBJ2-7; D call uncertain. The V gene's germline CDR1 is SGHVS and CDR2 FNYEAQ. The V end was cut by 1 base, the J end by 3 bases, with 10 bases between. The CDR3 loop spans 14 amino acids. The DNA of the CDR3 is TGTGCCAGCAGCTTAGAGGATTGGGGCTACGAGCAGTACTTC. Protein: CASSLEDWGYEQYF.

The chain links TRBV27 to TRBJ2-5; D gene ambiguous. The germline V gene has CDR1 MNHEY and CDR2 SMNVEV (reference sequence). V lost 3 bases to trimming and J lost 7 bases, with 9 bases between them. The CDR3 sequence is 12 residues long. In DNA form, the CDR3 reads TGTGCCAGCAGTTTTAACCCTGGGACCCAGTACTTC. Amino acids: CASSFNPGTQYF.